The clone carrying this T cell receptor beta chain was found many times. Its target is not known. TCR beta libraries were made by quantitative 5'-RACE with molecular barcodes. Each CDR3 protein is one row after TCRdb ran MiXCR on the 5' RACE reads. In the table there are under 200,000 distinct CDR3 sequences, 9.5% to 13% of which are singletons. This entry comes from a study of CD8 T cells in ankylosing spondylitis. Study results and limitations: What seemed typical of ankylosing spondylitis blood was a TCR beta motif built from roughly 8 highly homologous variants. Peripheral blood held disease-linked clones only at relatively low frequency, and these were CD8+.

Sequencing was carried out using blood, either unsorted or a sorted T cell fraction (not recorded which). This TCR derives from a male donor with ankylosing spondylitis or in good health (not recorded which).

The CDR3, as DNA: TGCGCCAGTTGCTCAGGGGACCTCACCGGGGAGCTGTTTTTT. Translating gives CASCSGDLTGELFF. V gene TRBV5-1 combines with J gene TRBJ2-2; D might be TRBD1 (6 bases). The CDR3 extends over 14 amino acids. The V end lost 8 bases, the J end lost 4 bases, and 15 bases lay between the germline ends. Germline loops: CDR1 SGHRS, CDR2 YFSETQ.